This TCR beta chain was retrieved from a study of blood T cell repertoires in COVID-19. The CDR3 is 16 residues long. Germline V CDR1 and CDR2: LGHDT, YNNKEL (reference sequence). V was cut by 1 base and J by 7 bases, with 17 bases left in between. Sequencing was performed with immunoSEQ multiplex PCR; in TCRdb, only in-frame clones are kept and a portion is missing. The sample lists around 250,000 clones; around four fifths were seen once. This sequence joins TRBV3-1 (or the pseudogene TRBV3-2) and TRBJ1-3; D may be TRBD1 (6 bases). This TCR came from a man aged 25-45 years who had recovered from COVID-19. The sequencing input was peripheral blood. The CDR3 is CASSQGLTGGRNTIYF. The CDR3 nucleotides are TGTGCCAGCAGCCAAGGTCTGACGGGGGGCCGGAACACCATATATTTT.